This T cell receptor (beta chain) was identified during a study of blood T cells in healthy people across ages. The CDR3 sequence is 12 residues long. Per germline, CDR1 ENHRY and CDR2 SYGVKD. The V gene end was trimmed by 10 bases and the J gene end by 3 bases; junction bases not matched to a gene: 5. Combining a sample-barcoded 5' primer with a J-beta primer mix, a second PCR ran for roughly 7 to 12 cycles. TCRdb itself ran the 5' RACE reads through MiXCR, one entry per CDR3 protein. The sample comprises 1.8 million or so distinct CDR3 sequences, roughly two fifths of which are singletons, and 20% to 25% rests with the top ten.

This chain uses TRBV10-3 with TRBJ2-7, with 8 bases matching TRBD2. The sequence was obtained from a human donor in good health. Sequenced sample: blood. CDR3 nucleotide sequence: TGTGCCACCGGGGGGGAGGGCTACGAGCAGTACTTC. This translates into CATGGEGYEQYF.